The 10 T cell receptor beta chains below all came from one sample that was sequenced in a study of radiotherapy plus CTLA-4 blockade in lung cancer. Sequencing was performed with immunoSEQ multiplex PCR; in TCRdb, only in-frame clones are kept and a portion is missing. The sample lists roughly 90,000 clones, about 86% occurring once. Specimen: peripheral blood, collected from a patient treated with radiotherapy plus ipilimumab. The receptor source for this set is a human donor with non-small cell lung cancer that progressed on radiotherapy plus ipilimumab.

This clone was counted a single time. The chain couples TRBV30 to TRBJ1-1; 10 bases agree with TRBD1. The V gene end was trimmed by 2 bases and the J gene end by 1 base; junction bases not matched to a gene: 4. The CDR3 has 15 amino acids. The germline V gene encodes CDR1 GTSNPN and CDR2 SVGIG (reference sequence). CDR3 bases: TGTGCCTGGAGTAGGACAGGGGGAAGGAACACTGAAGCTTTCTTT. Translating it yields CAWSRTGGRNTEAFF.

V usage is TRBV5-4 and J usage is TRBJ2-3; 10 bases match TRBD2. The germline V gene encodes CDR1 SGHNT and CDR2 YYREEE (reference sequence). The CDR3 is 16 residues long. The J segment lost 3 bases and the V segment lost 0 bases, leaving 4 bases of the junction unmatched. The CDR3 reads CASSLDPAGGTDTQYF. The DNA for the CDR3 is TGTGCCAGCAGCTTGGATCCAGCGGGAGGGACAGATACGCAGTATTTT.

V usage is TRBV6-1 and J usage is TRBJ2-7; no definite D call. Germline CDR1 is MNHNS and CDR2 is SASEGT. The V and J ends lost 3 bases and 1 base respectively, with 13 bases between them. The CDR3 runs 15 residues. In DNA, the CDR3 is TGTGCCAGCAGTGACAGGAGAAACCCATCCTACGAGCAGTACTTC. Amino acids: CASSDRRNPSYEQYF.

The chain links TRBV19 to TRBJ2-7; 8 bases line up with TRBD1. Germline V gene data show CDR1 as LNHDA and CDR2 as SQIVND (reference sequence). The CDR3 runs to 13 residues. V shed 9 bases, J shed 7 bases, and the junction held 11 bases outside the gene matches. CDR3 bases: TGTGCCAGCTCGACAGGGGCCGACCGGGAGCAGTACTTC. Residues: CASSTGADREQYF.

This chain links TRBV6-5 with TRBJ2-7; D possibly matches TRBD1 or TRBD2 (5 bases each). The germline V and J ends were trimmed by 6 bases and 9 bases, with 15 bases remaining between them. CDR3 length equals 12 residues. The germline V gene encodes CDR1 MNHEY and CDR2 SVGAGI. The CDR3 bases are TGTGCCAGCAGCCCGGGACCGGCGAGGCAGTACTTC. Encoded protein: CASSPGPARQYF.

The CDR3, as DNA: TGTGCCAGCACCAAAGGGCTAAATCAGCCCCAGCATTTT. Amino acid sequence: CASTKGLNQPQHF. The chain uses TRBV6-5 and TRBJ1-5; D is unresolved. Trimming pared 7 bases from V and 4 bases from J, leaving 11 bases between. The CDR3 is 13 residues long. Germline V lookup: CDR1 MNHEY, CDR2 SVGAGI.

This chain links TRBV2 with TRBJ1-4; D possibly corresponds to TRBD1 (5 bases). CDR1 and CDR2 from the germline V gene are SNHLY and FYNNEI. This CDR3 is built from 14 residues. V lost 7 bases and J 5 bases, leaving 14 bases between the germline ends. CDR3 loop: CASTEGRHNEKLFF. CDR3 bases: TGTGCCAGCACCGAGGGGAGGCACAATGAAAAACTGTTTTTT.

This clone appeared a few times. The V call is TRBV7-9, the J call TRBJ2-1, with D unclear. The V end lost 5 bases, the J end lost 7 bases, and 6 bases lay between the germline ends. Germline CDR1 SEHNR, CDR2 FQNEAQ (reference sequence). The CDR3 runs 11 residues. The CDR3 DNA reads as TGTGCCAGCAGCCCTAGGAATGAGCAGTTCTTC. Translation gives CASSPRNEQFF.

J is TRBJ1-5 and V is TRBV29-1; perhaps TRBD1 as D (5 bases). V lost 4 bases to trimming and J lost 3 bases, with 10 bases between them. Germline V gives CDR1 SQVTM, CDR2 ANQGSEA. This CDR3 is 13 amino acids long. The CDR3 sequence is CSVGGGDNQPQHF. CDR3 nucleotide sequence: TGCAGCGTTGGGGGAGGGGACAATCAGCCCCAGCATTTT.

This clone was counted a single time. The CDR3 bases are TGTGCCAGCTCATCGGGACCGAACACTGAAGCTTTCTTT. Protein product: CASSSGPNTEAFF. J is TRBJ1-1 and V is TRBV18, with D possibly TRBD1 on 5 matching bases. This CDR3 has 13 amino acids. Deletions cut 5 bases from V and 1 base from J, with 8 bases between. The V gene's germline CDR1 is KGHSH and CDR2 LQKENI.